The entry that follows covers one T cell receptor beta chain sequence. The antigen remains undetermined. The junction departs from the called germline gene at one end, perhaps through a read error. This sample was taken from a study of tumor and adjacent non-tumor tissue in lung cancer. The wider study: Patients were aged about 30 to 80, 10 men and 5 women, stage I to III. On average, productive TCRbeta reads reached roughly 4 million per sample.

Germline values: CDR1 LGHNA, CDR2 YSLEER. The CDR3 loop spans 16 amino acids. TCRbeta libraries were built with three rounds of nested PCR, modified from ARM-PCR. TCRdb recomputed calls from the multiplex PCR reads with MiXCR, one row per CDR3 protein. The sample comprises 200,000 to 250,000 distinct CDR3 sequences, 71% of which are singletons, and about 23% rests with the top ten. No cell sorting was done before RNA was extracted from the tissue. Whole-study results and caveats: In normal lung, the top 100 clones were significantly more dominant than in tumor. Significantly higher TCR diversity was found in tumor than normal lung.

This TCR derives from a man aged 55 to 70 with non-small cell lung cancer. The V call is TRBV4-3, the J call TRBJ2-6, with a tentative D call TRBD1 (5 bases). Sequenced input: lung tumor tissue. The CDR3: CASSQGAVSGANALTF. As DNA, the CDR3 is TGCGCCAGCAGCCAAGGGGCAGTGTCTGGGGCCAACGCCCTGACTTTC.